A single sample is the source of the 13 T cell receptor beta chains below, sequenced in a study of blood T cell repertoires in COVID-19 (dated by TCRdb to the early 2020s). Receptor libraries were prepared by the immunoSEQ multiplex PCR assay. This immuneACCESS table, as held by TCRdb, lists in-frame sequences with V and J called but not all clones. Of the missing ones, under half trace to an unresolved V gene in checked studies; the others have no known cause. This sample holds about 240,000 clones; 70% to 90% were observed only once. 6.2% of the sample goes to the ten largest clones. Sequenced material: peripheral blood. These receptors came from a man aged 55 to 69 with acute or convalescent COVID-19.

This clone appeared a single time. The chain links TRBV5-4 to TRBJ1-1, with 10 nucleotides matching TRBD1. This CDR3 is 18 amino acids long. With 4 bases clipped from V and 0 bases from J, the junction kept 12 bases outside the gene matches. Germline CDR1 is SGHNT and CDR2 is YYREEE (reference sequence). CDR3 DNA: TGTGCCAGCAGCCCGGGTGGGACAGGGGACTTAATGAACACTGAAGCTTTCTTT. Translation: CASSPGGTGDLMNTEAFF.

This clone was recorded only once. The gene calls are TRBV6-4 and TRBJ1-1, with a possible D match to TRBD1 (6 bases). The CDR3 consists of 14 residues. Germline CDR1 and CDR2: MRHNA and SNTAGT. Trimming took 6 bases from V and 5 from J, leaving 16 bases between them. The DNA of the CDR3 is TGTGCCAGCAGGGACAGCGACCGTGGGACTGAAGCTTTCTTT. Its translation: CASRDSDRGTEAFF.

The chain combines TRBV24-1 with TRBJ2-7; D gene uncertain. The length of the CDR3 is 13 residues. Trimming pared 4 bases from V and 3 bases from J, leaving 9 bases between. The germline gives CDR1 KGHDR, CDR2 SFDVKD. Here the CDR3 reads CATSEGPFYEQYF. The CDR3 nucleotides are TGTGCCACCAGTGAGGGCCCCTTCTACGAGCAGTACTTC.

The CDR3 DNA sequence: TGCGCCAGCAGCCAGTTTGGCGGGGGTCACAATGAGCAGTTCTTC. Amino acid sequence: CASSQFGGGHNEQFF. This chain connects TRBV4-3 to TRBJ2-1; 7 bases map to TRBD2. Germline CDR1 LGHNA, CDR2 YSLEER. The CDR3 sequence is 15 residues long. The junction had 7 bases not matched to a gene; V was cut back by 3 bases and J by 5 bases.

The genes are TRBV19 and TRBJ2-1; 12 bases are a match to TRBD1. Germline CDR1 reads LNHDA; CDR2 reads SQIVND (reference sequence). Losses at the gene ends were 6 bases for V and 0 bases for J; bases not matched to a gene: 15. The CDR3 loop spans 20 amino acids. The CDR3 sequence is CASRRAGTGGGPSSYNEQFF. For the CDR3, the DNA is TGTGCCAGTAGACGCGCCGGGACAGGGGGCGGCCCCAGCTCCTACAATGAGCAGTTCTTC.

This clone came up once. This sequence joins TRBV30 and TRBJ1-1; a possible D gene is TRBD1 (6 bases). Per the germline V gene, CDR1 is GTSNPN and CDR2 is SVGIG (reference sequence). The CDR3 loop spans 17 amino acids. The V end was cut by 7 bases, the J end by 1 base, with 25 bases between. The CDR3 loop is CASNYRWGGVRNTEAFF. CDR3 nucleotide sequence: TGTGCCTCCAATTACCGGTGGGGGGGCGTAAGGAACACTGAAGCTTTCTTT. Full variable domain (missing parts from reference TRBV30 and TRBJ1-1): SQTIHQWPATLVQPVGSPLSLECTVEGTSNPNLYWYRQAAGRGLQLLFYSVGIGQISSEVPQNLSASRPQDRQFILSSKKLLLSDSGFYLCASNYRWGGVRNTEAFFGQGTRLTVV.

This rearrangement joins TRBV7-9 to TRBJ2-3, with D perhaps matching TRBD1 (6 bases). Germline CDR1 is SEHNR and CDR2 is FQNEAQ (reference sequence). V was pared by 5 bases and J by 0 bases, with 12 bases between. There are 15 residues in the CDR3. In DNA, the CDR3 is TGTGCCAGCAGCCCCGGGACATCCAGCACAGATACGCAGTATTTT. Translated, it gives CASSPGTSSTDTQYF.

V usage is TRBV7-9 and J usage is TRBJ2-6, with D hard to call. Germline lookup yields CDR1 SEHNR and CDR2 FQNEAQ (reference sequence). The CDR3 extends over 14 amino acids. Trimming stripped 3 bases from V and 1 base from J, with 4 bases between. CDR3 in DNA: TGTGCCAGCAGCTTGACATCTGGGGCCAACGTCCTGACTTTC. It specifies CASSLTSGANVLTF.

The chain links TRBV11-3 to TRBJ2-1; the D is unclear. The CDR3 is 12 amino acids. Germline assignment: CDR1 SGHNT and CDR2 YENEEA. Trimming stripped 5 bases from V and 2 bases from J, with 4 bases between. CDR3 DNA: TGTGCCAGCAGCCCTACCTACAATGAGCAGTTCTTC. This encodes CASSPTYNEQFF. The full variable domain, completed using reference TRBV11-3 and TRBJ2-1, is EAGVVQSPRYKIIEKKQPVAFWCNPISGHNTLYWYLQNLGQGPELLIRYENEEAVDDSQLPKDRFSAERLKGVDSTLKIQPAELGDSAVYLCASSPTYNEQFFGPGTRLTVL.

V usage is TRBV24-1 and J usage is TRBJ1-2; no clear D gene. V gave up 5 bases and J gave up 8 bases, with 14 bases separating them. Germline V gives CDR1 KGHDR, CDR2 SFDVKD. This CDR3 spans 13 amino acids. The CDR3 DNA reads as TGTGCCACCAGTGGCTCACAGCCGGGGGGCTACACCTTC. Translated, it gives CATSGSQPGGYTF.

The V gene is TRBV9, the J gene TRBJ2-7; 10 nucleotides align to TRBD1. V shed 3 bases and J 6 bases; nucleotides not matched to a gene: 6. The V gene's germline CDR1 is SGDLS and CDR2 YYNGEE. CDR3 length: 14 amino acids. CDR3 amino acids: CASSAGQGNSEQYF. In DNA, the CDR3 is TGTGCCAGCAGCGCGGGACAGGGGAATTCCGAGCAGTACTTC.

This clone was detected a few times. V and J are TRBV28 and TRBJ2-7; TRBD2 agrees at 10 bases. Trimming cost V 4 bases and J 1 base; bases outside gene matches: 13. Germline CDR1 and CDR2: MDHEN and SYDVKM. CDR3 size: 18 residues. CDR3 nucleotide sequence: TGTGCCAGCAGTTCCCCGATCCAGCGGGAGGGCCGATCCTACGAGCAGTACTTC. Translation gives CASSSPIQREGRSYEQYF.

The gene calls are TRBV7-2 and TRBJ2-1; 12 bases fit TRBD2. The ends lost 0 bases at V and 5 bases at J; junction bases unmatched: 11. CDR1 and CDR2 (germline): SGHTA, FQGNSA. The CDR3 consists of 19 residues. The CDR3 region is CASSLATTGLAGLNNEQFF. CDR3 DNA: TGTGCCAGCAGCTTAGCGACTACTGGACTAGCGGGACTTAACAATGAGCAGTTCTTC.